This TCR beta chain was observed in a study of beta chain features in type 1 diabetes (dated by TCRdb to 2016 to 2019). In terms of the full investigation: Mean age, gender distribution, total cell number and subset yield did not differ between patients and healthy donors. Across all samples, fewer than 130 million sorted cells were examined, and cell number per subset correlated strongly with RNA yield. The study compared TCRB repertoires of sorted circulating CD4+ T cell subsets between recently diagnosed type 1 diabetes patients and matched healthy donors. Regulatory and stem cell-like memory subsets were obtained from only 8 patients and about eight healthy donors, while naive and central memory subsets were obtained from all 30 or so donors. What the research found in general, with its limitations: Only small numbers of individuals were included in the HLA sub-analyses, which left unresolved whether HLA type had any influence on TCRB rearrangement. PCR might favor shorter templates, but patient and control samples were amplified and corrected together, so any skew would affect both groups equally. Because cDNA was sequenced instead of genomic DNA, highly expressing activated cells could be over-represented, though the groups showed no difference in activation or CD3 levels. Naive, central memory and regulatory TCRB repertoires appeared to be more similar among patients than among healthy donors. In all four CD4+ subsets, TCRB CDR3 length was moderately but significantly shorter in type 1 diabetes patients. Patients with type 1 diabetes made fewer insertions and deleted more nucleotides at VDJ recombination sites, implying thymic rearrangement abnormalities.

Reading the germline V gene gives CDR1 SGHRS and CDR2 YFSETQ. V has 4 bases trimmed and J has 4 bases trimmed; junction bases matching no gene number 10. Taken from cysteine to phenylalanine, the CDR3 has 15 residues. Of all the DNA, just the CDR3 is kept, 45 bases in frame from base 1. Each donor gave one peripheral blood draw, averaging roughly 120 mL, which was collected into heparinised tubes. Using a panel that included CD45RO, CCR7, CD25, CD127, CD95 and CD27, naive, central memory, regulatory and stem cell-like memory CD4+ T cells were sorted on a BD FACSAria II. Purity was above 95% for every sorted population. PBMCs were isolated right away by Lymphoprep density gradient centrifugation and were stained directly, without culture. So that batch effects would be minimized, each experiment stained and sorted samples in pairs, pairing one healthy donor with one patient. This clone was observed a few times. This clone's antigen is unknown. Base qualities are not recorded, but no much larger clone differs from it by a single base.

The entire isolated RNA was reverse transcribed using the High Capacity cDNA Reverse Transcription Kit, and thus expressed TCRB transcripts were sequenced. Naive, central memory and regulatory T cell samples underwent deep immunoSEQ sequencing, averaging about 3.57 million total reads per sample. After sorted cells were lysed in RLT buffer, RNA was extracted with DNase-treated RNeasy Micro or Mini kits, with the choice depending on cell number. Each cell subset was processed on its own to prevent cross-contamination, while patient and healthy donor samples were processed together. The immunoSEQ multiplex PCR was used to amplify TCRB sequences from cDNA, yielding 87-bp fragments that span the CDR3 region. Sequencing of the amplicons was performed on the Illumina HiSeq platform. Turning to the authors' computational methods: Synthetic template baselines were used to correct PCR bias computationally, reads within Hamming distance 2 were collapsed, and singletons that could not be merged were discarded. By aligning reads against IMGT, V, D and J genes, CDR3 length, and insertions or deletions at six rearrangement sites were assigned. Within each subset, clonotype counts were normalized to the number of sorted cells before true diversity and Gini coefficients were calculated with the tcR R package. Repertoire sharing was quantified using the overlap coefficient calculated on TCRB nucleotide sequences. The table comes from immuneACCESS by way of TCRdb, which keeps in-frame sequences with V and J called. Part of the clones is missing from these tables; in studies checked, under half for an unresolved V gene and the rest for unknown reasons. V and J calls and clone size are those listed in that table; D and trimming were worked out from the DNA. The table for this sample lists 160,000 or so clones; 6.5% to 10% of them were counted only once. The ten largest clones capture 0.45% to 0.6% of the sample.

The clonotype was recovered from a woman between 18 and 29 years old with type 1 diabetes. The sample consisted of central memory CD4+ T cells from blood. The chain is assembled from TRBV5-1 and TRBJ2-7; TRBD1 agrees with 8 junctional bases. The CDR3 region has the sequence CASSESGTGDYEQYF. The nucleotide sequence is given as TGCGCCAGCAGCGAATCCGGGACAGGAGATTACGAGCAGTACTTC.